This TCR beta chain emerged from a study of blood T cell dynamics during melanoma immunotherapy. This clone turned up a few times. The CDR3 has 13 amino acids. Trimming stripped 7 bases from V and 5 bases from J, with 14 bases between. CDR1 is MNHNS, CDR2 SASEGT, per germline. Time point defined: week 3, after first cycle of checkpoint inhibitor. At 12 weeks after first infusion, RECIST 1.1 defined response for most patients. Measured with immunoSEQ multiplex PCR; TCRdb has only the in-frame clones, and not every one. The sample shows about 10,000 clones, around 85% of them seen only once. The chain uses TRBV6-1 and TRBJ1-2, with a tentative D call TRBD1 (5 bases). The specimen comprised blood, sampled from a patient treated with checkpoint blockade. This TCR was sampled from a human donor with melanoma. Here the CDR3 reads CASTVGGWYGYTF. CDR3 DNA: TGTGCCAGCACGGTGGGGGGTTGGTATGGCTACACCTTC.